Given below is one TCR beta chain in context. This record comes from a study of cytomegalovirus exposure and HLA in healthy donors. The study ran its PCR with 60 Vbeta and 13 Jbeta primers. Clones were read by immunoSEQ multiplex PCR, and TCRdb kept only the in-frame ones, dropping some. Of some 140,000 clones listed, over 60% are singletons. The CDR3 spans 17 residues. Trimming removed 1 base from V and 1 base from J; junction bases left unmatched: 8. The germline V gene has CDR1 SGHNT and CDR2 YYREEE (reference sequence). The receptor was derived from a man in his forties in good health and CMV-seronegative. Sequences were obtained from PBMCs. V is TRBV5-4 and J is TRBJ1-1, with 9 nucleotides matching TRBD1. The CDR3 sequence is CASSLYRGPPGNTEAFF. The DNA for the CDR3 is TGTGCCAGCAGCTTGTACAGGGGGCCCCCTGGGAACACTGAAGCTTTCTTT.